This T cell receptor (beta chain) is drawn from a study of cytomegalovirus exposure and HLA in healthy donors. Findings of the study overall: Donor immune exposure was known only as CMV serostatus. TCR beta chains numbering roughly 150 were designated cytomegalovirus-associated. When analyzed later, the rates of TCR association showed variation by HLA locus, with DRB1 the most and HLA-C the fewest.

A note on this clone: Its matching antigen is unknown.

The PCR was carried out with 60 Vbeta primers and 13 Jbeta primers. Libraries were prepared by immunoSEQ multiplex PCR; TCRdb keeps only in-frame clonotypes and omits some of them. The sample has about 130,000 clones, around 70% seen once. The material sequenced was PBMCs. The clonotype comes from a man aged 30 to 45 in good health and CMV-seronegative.

CDR3 sequence reads: CASSEFIQTGELFF. Written as DNA, the CDR3 is TGTGCCAGCAGTGAATTTATACAGACCGGGGAGCTGTTTTTT. The chain employs TRBV25-1 and TRBJ2-2; D remains ambiguous. There are 14 residues in the CDR3. V lost 1 base and J lost 5, with 8 bases in between. Germline V CDR1 and CDR2: MGHDK, SYGVNS.